The clone carrying this T cell receptor (beta chain) was recorded only once. The data were obtained in a study of blood T cell repertoires in COVID-19. Looking at the study overall: The samples span acute and convalescent COVID-19 from the United States, Italy and Spain. PBMCs, B-cell-depleted T cells, or T cells were the source of the cDNA or gDNA that made up the material.

Using immunoSEQ multiplex PCR, the repertoire was profiled, and TCRdb retains in-frame clones only, with some absent. Of about 250,000 clones in the sample, just under 85% were seen once. The CDR3 is 14 amino acids. Germline loops: CDR1 MNHEY, CDR2 SVGAGI. Trimming took 0 bases from V and 7 from J, leaving 10 bases between them. Sequencing input: peripheral blood. The TCR comes from an elderly man with acute or convalescent COVID-19. The chain has TRBV6-5 and TRBJ2-1; a possible D gene is TRBD1 (5 bases). CDR3 protein: CASSYSSRANEQFF. The CDR3 region has the DNA TGTGCCAGCAGTTACTCATCCAGGGCAAATGAGCAGTTCTTC.